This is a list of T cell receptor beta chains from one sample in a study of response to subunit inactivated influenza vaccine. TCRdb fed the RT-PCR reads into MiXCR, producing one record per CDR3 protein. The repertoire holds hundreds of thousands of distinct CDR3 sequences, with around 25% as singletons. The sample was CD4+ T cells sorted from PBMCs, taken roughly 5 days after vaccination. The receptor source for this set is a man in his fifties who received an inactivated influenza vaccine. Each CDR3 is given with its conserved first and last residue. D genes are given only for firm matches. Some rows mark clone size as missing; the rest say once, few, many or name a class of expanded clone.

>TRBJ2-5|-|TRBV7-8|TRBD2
TGTGCCAGCATCGGCGGCCAGCGGGAGTCTGGAGAGACCCAGTACTTC
CASIGGQRESGETQYF
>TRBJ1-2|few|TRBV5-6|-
TGTGCCAGCAGCCCGGTGATGTCTCAACTTGGCTACACCTTC
CASSPVMSQLGYTF
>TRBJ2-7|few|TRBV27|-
TGTGCCAGCTCACCCGGAGGGGGAGCCTACGAGCAGTACTTC
CASSPGGGAYEQYF
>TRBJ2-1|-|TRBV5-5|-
TGTGCCAGCAGCTTGACAGTCTCCTACAATGAGCAGTTCTTC
CASSLTVSYNEQFF
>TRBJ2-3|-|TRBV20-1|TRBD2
TGCAGTGCTATGGTAGCGGGGGGAGATACGCAGTATTTT
CSAMVAGGDTQYF
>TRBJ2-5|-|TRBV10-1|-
TGCGCCAGCAGTGAGTCGTACGGGAGCGGTGAGACCCAGTACTTC
CASSESYGSGETQYF
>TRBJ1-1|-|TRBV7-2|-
TGTGCCAGCAGCTTATCCAGAGACACTGAAGCTTTCTTT
CASSLSRDTEAFF
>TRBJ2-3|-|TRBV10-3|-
TGTGCCATCAGTGTTAGGACAGCCACAGATACGCAGTATTTT
CAISVRTATDTQYF
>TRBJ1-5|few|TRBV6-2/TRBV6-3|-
TGTGCCAGCAGTTACGAAGGGGTACAGCCCCAGCATTTT
CASSYEGVQPQHF
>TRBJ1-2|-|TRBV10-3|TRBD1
TGTGCCATCAGTGAGGAAAGGACAGGGGTGGACTATGGCTACACCTTC
CAISEERTGVDYGYTF
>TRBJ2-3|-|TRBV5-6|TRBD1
TGTGCCAGCAGTACGACCGGGACAGGGGAAACAGATACGCAGTATTTT
CASSTTGTGETDTQYF
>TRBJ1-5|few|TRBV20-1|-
TGCAGTGCTAGAGCCGGGGAATGGAATCAGCCCCAGCATTTT
CSARAGEWNQPQHF
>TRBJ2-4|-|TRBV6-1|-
TGTGCCAGCAGTGAAGTCGGTAGCATTCAGTACTTC
CASSEVGSIQYF
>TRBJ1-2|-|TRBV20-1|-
TGCAGTGCCGAGGACAGAAACTATGGCTACACCTTC
CSAEDRNYGYTF
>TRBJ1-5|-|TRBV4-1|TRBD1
TGCGCCAGCAGCCAGACCGGGGGACAGTTTAGCAATCAGCCCCAGCATTTT
CASSQTGGQFSNQPQHF
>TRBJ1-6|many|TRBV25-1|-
TGTGCCAGCAGTGAATCGGGGTATGCGTCACCCCTCCACTTT
CASSESGYASPLHF
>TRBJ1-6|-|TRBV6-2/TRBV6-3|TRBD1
TGTGCCAGCAGTGGACAGGGAGTGAATTCACCCCTCCACTTT
CASSGQGVNSPLHF
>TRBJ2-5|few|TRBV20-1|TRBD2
TGCCGGCCCATGGGCGGGGGGGAGACCCAGTACTTC
CRPMGGGETQYF
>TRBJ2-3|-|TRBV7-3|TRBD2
TGTGCCAGCCCCCACGGGGCGGGAGTCCCAGATACGCAGTATTTT
CASPHGAGVPDTQYF
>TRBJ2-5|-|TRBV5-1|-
TGCGCCAGCAGCACCTCGGCGGCGGGAGAGACCCAGTACTTC
CASSTSAAGETQYF
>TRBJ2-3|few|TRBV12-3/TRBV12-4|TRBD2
TGTGCCAGCAGTTTAGGGCTAGCGGGGGGCAGAGATACGCAGTATTTT
CASSLGLAGGRDTQYF
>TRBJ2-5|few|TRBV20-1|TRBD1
TGCAGTGCTGGGGACAGTTACCAAGAGACCCAGTACTTC
CSAGDSYQETQYF